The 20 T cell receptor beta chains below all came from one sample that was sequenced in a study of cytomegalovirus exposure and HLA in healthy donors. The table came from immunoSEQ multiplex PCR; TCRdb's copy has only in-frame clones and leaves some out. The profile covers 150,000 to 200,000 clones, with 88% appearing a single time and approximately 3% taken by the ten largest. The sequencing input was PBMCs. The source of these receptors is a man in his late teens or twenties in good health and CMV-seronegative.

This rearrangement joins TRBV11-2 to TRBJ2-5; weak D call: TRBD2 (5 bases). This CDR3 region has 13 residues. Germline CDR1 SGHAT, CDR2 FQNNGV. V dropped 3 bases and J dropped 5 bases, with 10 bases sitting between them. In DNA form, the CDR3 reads TGTGCCAGCAGCTTGGAGGTGAGGGAGACCCAGTACTTC. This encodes CASSLEVRETQYF.

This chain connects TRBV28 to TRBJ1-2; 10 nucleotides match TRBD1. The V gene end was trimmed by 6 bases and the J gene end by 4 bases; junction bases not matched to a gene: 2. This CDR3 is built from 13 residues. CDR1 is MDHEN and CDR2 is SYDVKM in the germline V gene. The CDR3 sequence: CASRGTGVYGYTF. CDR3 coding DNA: TGTGCCAGCAGAGGGACAGGGGTCTATGGCTACACCTTC.

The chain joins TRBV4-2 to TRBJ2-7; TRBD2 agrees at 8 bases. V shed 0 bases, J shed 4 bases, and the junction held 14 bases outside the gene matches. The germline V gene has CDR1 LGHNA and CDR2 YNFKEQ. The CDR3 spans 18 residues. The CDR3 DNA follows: TGTGCCAGCAGCCAAGACACCGGGACTAGTAGCCACGGTTACGAGCAGTACTTC. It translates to CASSQDTGTSSHGYEQYF.

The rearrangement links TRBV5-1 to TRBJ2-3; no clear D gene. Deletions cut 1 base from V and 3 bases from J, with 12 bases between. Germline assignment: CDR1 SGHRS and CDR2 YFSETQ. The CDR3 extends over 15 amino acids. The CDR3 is CASSLKAGETDTQYF. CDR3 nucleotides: TGCGCCAGCAGCTTGAAGGCAGGTGAGACAGATACGCAGTATTTT. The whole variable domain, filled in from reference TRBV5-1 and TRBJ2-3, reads KAGVTQTPRYLIKTRGQQVTLSCSPISGHRSVSWYQQTPGQGLQFLFEYFSETQRNKGNFPGRFSGRQFSNSRSEMNVSTLELGDSALYLCASSLKAGETDTQYFGPGTRLTVL.

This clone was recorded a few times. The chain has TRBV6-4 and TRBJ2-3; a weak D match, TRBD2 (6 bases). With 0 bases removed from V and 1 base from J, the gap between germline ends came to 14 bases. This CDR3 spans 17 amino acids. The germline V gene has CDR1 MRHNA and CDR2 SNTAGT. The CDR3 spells CASSDSRSSSGTDTQYF. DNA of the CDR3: TGTGCCAGCAGTGACTCAAGGAGCTCTAGCGGCACAGATACGCAGTATTTT.

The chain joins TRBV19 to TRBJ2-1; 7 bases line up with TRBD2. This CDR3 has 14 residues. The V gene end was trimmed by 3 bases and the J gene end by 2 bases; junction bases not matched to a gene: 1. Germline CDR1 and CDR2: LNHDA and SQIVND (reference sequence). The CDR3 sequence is CASSIGTTYNEQFF. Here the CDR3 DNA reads TGTGCCAGTAGTATCGGGACTACCTACAATGAGCAGTTCTTC.

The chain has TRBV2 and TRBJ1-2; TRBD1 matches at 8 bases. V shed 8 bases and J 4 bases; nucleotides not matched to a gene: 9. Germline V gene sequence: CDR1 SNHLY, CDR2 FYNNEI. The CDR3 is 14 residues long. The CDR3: CASGPRQGSYGYTF. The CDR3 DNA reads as TGTGCCAGCGGCCCCCGACAGGGGAGCTATGGCTACACCTTC. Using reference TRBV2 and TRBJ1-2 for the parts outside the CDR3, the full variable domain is EPEVTQTPSHQVTQMGQEVILRCVPISNHLYFYWYRQILGQKVEFLVSFYNNEISEKSEIFDDQFSVERPDGSNFTLKIRSTKLEDSAMYFCASGPRQGSYGYTFGSGTRLTVV.

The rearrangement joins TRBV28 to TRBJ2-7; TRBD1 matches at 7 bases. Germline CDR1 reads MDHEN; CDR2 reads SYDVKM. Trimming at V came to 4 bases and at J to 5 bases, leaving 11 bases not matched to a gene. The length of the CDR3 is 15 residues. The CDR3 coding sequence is TGTGCCAGCAGTTACAGGGGCCGAACATCCCACGAGCAGTACGTC. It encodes CASSYRGRTSHEQYV.

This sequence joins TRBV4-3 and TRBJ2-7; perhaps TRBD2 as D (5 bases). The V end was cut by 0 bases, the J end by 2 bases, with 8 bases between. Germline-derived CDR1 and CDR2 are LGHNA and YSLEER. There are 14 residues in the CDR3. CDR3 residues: CASSQERGPYEQYF. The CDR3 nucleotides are TGCGCCAGCAGCCAAGAACGGGGTCCCTACGAGCAGTACTTC.

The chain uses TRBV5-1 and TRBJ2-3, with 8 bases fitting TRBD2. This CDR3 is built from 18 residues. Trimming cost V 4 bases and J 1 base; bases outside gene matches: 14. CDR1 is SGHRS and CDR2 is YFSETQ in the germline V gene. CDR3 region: CASSTSGTSKTGTDTQYF. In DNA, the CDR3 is TGCGCCAGCAGCACCTCCGGGACTAGTAAAACTGGCACAGATACGCAGTATTTT.

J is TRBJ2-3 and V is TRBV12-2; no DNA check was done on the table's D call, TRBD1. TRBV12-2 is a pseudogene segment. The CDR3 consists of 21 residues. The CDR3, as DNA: TGTGCAAGTCGCTTTGCTACTTATGAAGGACAGGGGAATTCCAGCACAGATACGCAGTATTTT. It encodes CASRFATYEGQGNSSTDTQYF.

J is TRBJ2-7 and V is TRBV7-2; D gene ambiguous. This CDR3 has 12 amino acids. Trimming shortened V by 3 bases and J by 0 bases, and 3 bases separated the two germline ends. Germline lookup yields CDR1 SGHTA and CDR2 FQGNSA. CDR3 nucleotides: TGTGCCAGCAGCTTGAGCTCCTACGAGCAGTACTTC. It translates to CASSLSSYEQYF. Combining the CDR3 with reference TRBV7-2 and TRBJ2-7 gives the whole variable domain GAGVSQSPSNKVTEKGKDVELRCDPISGHTALYWYRQSLGQGLEFLIYFQGNSAPDKSGLPSDRFSAERTGGSVSTLTIQRTQQEDSAVYLCASSLSSYEQYFGPGTRLTVT.

Here the CDR3 reads CASSLALAGEQETQYF. Here the CDR3 DNA reads TGCGCCAGCAGCTTGGCCTTAGCGGGGGAACAAGAGACCCAGTACTTC. This rearrangement joins TRBV5-1 to TRBJ2-5; 9 bases are shared with TRBD2. Trimming removed 0 bases from V and 2 bases from J; junction bases left unmatched: 5. CDR1 and CDR2 from the germline V gene are SGHRS and YFSETQ. This CDR3 has 16 residues.

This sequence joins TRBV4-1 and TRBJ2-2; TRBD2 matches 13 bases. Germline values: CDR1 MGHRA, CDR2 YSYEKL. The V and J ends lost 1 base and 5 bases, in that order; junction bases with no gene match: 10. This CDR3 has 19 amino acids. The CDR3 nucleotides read TGCGCCAGCAGCCAAGTGCCGGGACTAGCGGGAAAAGGTACCGGGGAGCTGTTTTTT. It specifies CASSQVPGLAGKGTGELFF.

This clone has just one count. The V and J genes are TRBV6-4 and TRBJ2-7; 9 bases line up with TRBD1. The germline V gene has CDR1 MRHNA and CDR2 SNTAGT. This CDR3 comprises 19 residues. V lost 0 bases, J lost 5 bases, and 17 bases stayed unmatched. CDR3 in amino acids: CASSDSRGDREFTGNEQYF. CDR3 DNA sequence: TGTGCCAGCAGTGACTCGAGAGGGGACAGGGAGTTTACCGGTAACGAGCAGTACTTC.

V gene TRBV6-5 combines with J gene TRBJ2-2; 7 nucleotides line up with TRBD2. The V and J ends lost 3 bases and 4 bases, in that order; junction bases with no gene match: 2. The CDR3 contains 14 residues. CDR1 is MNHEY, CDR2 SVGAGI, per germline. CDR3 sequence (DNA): TGTGCCAGCAGTTATCAGCGGGGCACCGGGGAGCTGTTTTTT. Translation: CASSYQRGTGELFF.

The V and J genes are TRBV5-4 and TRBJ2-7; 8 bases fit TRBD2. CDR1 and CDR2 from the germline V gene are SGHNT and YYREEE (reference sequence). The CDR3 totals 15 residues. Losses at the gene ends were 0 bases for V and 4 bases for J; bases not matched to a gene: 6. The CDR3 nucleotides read TGTGCCAGCAGCTTGGTCGGGGGGGGACGATACGAGCAGTACTTC. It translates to CASSLVGGGRYEQYF.

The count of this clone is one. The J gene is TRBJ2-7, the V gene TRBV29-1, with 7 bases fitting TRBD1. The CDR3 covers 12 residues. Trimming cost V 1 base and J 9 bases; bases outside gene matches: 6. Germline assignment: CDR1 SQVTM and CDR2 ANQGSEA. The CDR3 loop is CSVEATGSVQYF. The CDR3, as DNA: TGCAGCGTTGAAGCGACAGGGTCGGTGCAGTACTTC.

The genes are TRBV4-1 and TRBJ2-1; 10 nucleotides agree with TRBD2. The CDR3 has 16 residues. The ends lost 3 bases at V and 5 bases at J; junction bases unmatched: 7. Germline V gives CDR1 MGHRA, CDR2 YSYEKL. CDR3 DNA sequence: TGCGCCAGCAGCCAGAGAGGACTAGCGGCTGACAATGAGCAGTTCTTC. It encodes CASSQRGLAADNEQFF.

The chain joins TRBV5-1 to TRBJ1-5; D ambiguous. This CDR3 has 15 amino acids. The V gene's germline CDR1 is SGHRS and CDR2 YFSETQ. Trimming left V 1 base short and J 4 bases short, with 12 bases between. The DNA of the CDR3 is TGCGCCAGCAGCTTGAGCGCAGCGGAGAATCAGCCCCAGCATTTT. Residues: CASSLSAAENQPQHF.